A single sample gave rise to the 26 T cell receptor beta chains below, sequenced in a study of T cell clones after liver transplantation. TCRdb keeps only in-frame clones here, not all; method: immunoSEQ multiplex PCR. The sample carries about 75,000 clones, 80% to 90% recorded once. Here the sequenced sample was CD4+ T cells from blood, taken roughly 50 months after liver transplant. All receptors derive from a human patient who received a liver transplant. Some T cells may have originated in the graft donor.

J is TRBJ1-1 and V is TRBV5-6; a weak D match, TRBD1 (6 bases). V lost 4 bases and J lost 0, with 10 bases in between. From germline, CDR1 is SGHDT and CDR2 YYEEEE. CDR3 size: 14 residues. The CDR3 coding sequence is TGTGCCAGCAGCGTCAGGGGCTTGAACACTGAAGCTTTCTTT. Protein sequence: CASSVRGLNTEAFF.

The V gene is TRBV25-1, the J gene TRBJ2-7; D possibly uses TRBD1 or TRBD2 (5 bases each). The V gene's germline CDR1 is MGHDK and CDR2 SYGVNS. V was trimmed by 0 bases and J by 7 bases, leaving 16 bases between them. CDR3 size: 15 residues. CDR3: CASSEYRGLVGEQYF. CDR3 coding DNA: TGTGCCAGCAGTGAATATCGGGGCCTCGTTGGTGAGCAGTACTTC.

The V call is TRBV30, the J call TRBJ2-3, with D possibly TRBD1 on 6 matching bases. Deletions cut 4 bases from V and 2 bases from J, with 16 bases between. Per germline, CDR1 GTSNPN and CDR2 SVGIG (reference sequence). The CDR3 has 15 residues. CDR3 in amino acids: CAWTPGQGNTDTQYF. DNA of the CDR3: TGTGCCTGGACTCCAGGGCAGGGGAACACAGATACGCAGTATTTT.

The V and J genes are TRBV28 and TRBJ1-1; tentatively, D is TRBD1 (6 bases). V was cut by 6 bases and J by 4 bases, with 9 bases left in between. CDR3 length: 12 amino acids. In germline, CDR1 is MDHEN, CDR2 SYDVKM. Here the CDR3 reads CASRTDSTEAFF. CDR3 bases: TGTGCCAGCAGGACGGACAGCACTGAAGCTTTCTTT.

The V gene is TRBV7-3, the J gene TRBJ2-2; possibly TRBD1 for D (6 bases). CDR3 size: 17 residues. The germline gives CDR1 SGHTA, CDR2 FQGTGA. The V gene lost 6 bases and the J gene lost 1 base, with 18 bases spanning the gap. The CDR3 is CASSSRTTGLNTGELFF. CDR3 bases: TGTGCCAGCAGTTCCCGGACGACAGGTTTGAACACCGGGGAGCTGTTTTTT.

This chain uses TRBV4-1 with TRBJ2-1, with 8 positions matching TRBD2. The germline V gene has CDR1 MGHRA and CDR2 YSYEKL. Trimming removed 0 bases from V and 1 base from J; junction bases left unmatched: 8. This CDR3 spans 18 amino acids. For the CDR3, the DNA is TGCGCCAGCAGCCAAGATGTGGCGGGAGGCCGATCCTACAATGAGCAGTTCTTC. Translating gives CASSQDVAGGRSYNEQFF.

This clone was observed a few times. V is TRBV2 and J is TRBJ2-2; 8 bases fit TRBD2. V dropped 7 bases and J dropped 2; count of bases not matched to a gene: 3. Looked up from germline, CDR1 is SNHLY and CDR2 is FYNNEI. The CDR3 loop spans 14 amino acids. The CDR3 loop reads CASTLAGNTGELFF. CDR3 nucleotides: TGTGCCAGCACGCTAGCGGGTAACACCGGGGAGCTGTTTTTT.

The chain has TRBV7-8 and TRBJ2-1; a weak D match, TRBD2 (6 bases). Trimming took off 5 bases at V and 0 bases at J, with 14 bases between the two ends. The CDR3 runs to 16 residues. Germline-derived CDR1 and CDR2 are SGHVS and FQNEAQ. The CDR3 nucleotides are TGTGCCAGCAGCAGAGGGGACTCGAGCTCCTACAATGAGCAGTTCTTC. Residues: CASSRGDSSSYNEQFF.

This clone was detected a few times. This chain connects TRBV7-3 to TRBJ1-3, with 8 bases that match TRBD1. The CDR3 spans 16 residues. From germline, CDR1 is SGHTA and CDR2 FQGTGA. The J segment lost 0 bases and the V segment lost 5 bases, leaving 6 bases of the junction unmatched. This CDR3 reads CASSLTGAISGNTIYF. The CDR3 nucleotides are TGTGCCAGCAGCCTGACAGGGGCAATCTCTGGAAACACCATATATTTT.

V is TRBV7-9 and J is TRBJ2-5, with D possibly called TRBD1 or TRBD2 (6 bases each). The CDR3 runs 15 residues. CDR1 is SEHNR, CDR2 FQNEAQ, per germline (reference sequence). V was cut by 3 bases and J by 5 bases, with 16 bases left in between. Written as DNA, the CDR3 is TGTGCCAGCAGCTTGGAGGGGGGTGTCGTGGAGACCCAGTACTTC. Translation: CASSLEGGVVETQYF.

This rearrangement joins TRBV19 to TRBJ1-5, with D unclear. From germline, CDR1 is LNHDA and CDR2 SQIVND (reference sequence). Between the trimmed V and J ends, which lost 1 base and 7 bases, there was a span of 11 bases. The CDR3 has 14 residues. For the CDR3, the DNA is TGTGCCAGTAGTATAGGGGCCCAGGCCCAGCCCCAGCATTTT. This codes for CASSIGAQAQPQHF.

The rearrangement joins TRBV11-2 to TRBJ2-5; TRBD2 matches 9 bases. From germline, CDR1 is SGHAT and CDR2 FQNNGV. With V trimmed by 1 base and J by 4 bases, 4 bases remained unmatched. The CDR3 is 15 amino acids. The CDR3 sequence: CASSLGRGGPETQYF. As DNA, the CDR3 is TGTGCCAGCAGCTTAGGGCGGGGGGGCCCAGAGACCCAGTACTTC.

The gene calls are TRBV11-1 and TRBJ2-7, with D tentatively TRBD2 (5 bases). Looked up from germline, CDR1 is SGHAT and CDR2 is FQDESV (reference sequence). The V end was cut by 1 base, the J end by 3 bases, with 10 bases between. This CDR3 has 14 amino acids. Here the CDR3 reads CASSLVRGSYEQYF. CDR3 DNA: TGTGCCAGCAGCTTAGTACGGGGAAGCTACGAGCAGTACTTC.

The rearrangement links TRBV5-1 to TRBJ2-5, with 8 bases matching TRBD2. Germline CDR1 reads SGHRS; CDR2 reads YFSETQ. The V gene end was trimmed by 4 bases and the J gene end by 5 bases; junction bases not matched to a gene: 10. CDR3 size: 15 residues. CDR3 loop: CASSNQGPGGETQYF. CDR3 nucleotides: TGCGCCAGCAGCAATCAAGGGCCGGGAGGGGAGACCCAGTACTTC.

The V and J genes are TRBV7-2 and TRBJ1-6; D remains unclear. With 1 base removed from V and 10 bases from J, the gap between germline ends came to 14 bases. The germline V gene encodes CDR1 SGHTA and CDR2 FQGNSA. The CDR3 sequence is 15 residues long. The CDR3 spells CASSLDVRGSSPLHF. The CDR3 DNA is TGTGCCAGCAGCTTAGACGTAAGAGGTAGCTCACCCCTCCACTTT.

This rearrangement joins TRBV18 to TRBJ2-2; no firm D call. This CDR3 region has 14 residues. CDR1 is KGHSH, CDR2 LQKENI, per germline. The ends were cut back, 2 bases at V and 3 bases at J, with 7 bases in the middle. In DNA, the CDR3 is TGTGCCAGCTCACCAATCACGGACACCGGGGAGCTGTTTTTT. Residues: CASSPITDTGELFF.

The chain is built from TRBV18 and TRBJ1-4; 7 bases map to TRBD1. Germline CDR1 KGHSH, CDR2 LQKENI. The V and J ends lost 6 bases and 8 bases, in that order; junction bases with no gene match: 6. There are 13 residues in the CDR3. The CDR3 DNA sequence: TGTGCCAGCTCTCCGGGACAGCCAGAAAAACTGTTTTTT. Its translation is CASSPGQPEKLFF.

This clone came up once. V gene TRBV4-2 combines with J gene TRBJ2-1; D not resolved. Germline CDR1 and CDR2: LGHNA and YNFKEQ. V was trimmed by 1 base and J by 3 bases, leaving 10 bases between them. The CDR3 is 15 amino acids. DNA for the CDR3: TGTGCCAGCAGCCAAGGGAAGGGAATCTACAATGAGCAGTTCTTC. Its protein is CASSQGKGIYNEQFF.

The chain links TRBV7-2 to TRBJ1-1; D not certain. This CDR3 has 14 residues. The ends were cut back, 1 base at V and 0 bases at J, with 6 bases in the middle. The germline gives CDR1 SGHTA, CDR2 FQGNSA. The CDR3 region is CASSLGRMNTEAFF. The CDR3 nucleotides read TGTGCCAGCAGCTTAGGCCGGATGAACACTGAAGCTTTCTTT.

This clone was recorded once. This sequence joins TRBV6-5 and TRBJ1-5, with D hard to call. V dropped 5 bases and J dropped 3 bases, with 14 bases sitting between them. Germline CDR1 is MNHEY and CDR2 is SVGAGI. The CDR3 consists of 15 residues. CDR3 sequence: CASSPAGSVNQPQHF. The CDR3 DNA sequence: TGTGCCAGCAGTCCAGCGGGGTCGGTCAATCAGCCCCAGCATTTT.

This rearrangement joins TRBV7-2 to TRBJ1-2; 8 bases align to TRBD1. V shed 5 bases, J shed 7 bases, and the junction held 9 bases outside the gene matches. The V gene's germline CDR1 is SGHTA and CDR2 FQGNSA. This CDR3 has 14 residues. The CDR3 coding sequence is TGTGCCAGCAGCCAACAGGGGGTAGTCGGTGGCTACACCTTC. Protein: CASSQQGVVGGYTF.

The chain employs TRBV6-5 and TRBJ1-2; D remains ambiguous. Trimming removed 5 bases from V and 0 bases from J, with 7 bases in between. This CDR3 comprises 13 residues. In germline, CDR1 is MNHEY, CDR2 SVGAGI. The CDR3 DNA is TGTGCCAGCAGTGTTACACCTAACTATGGCTACACCTTC. It is translated as CASSVTPNYGYTF.

The chain recombines TRBV19 with TRBJ2-3; 14 positions match TRBD2. Germline V gives CDR1 LNHDA, CDR2 SQIVND (reference sequence). The CDR3 is 17 amino acids. Trimming at V came to 5 bases and at J to 8 bases, leaving 12 bases not matched to a gene. CDR3 loop: CASSPRLTSGGAPTQYF. As DNA, the CDR3 is TGTGCCAGTAGTCCTAGATTGACTAGCGGGGGGGCGCCTACGCAGTATTTT.

The CDR3 DNA follows: TGTGCCAGCAGAGATCAGGAGTATCAGCCCCAGCATTTT. It is translated as CASRDQEYQPQHF. This chain joins TRBV6-6 and TRBJ1-5; D call uncertain. Germline V gene data show CDR1 as MNHNY and CDR2 as SVGAGI (reference sequence). Trimming took 6 bases from V and 5 from J, leaving 11 bases between them. The CDR3 is made up of 13 amino acids.

The chain has TRBV10-3 and TRBJ1-5; D might be TRBD1 (5 bases). CDR1 is ENHRY and CDR2 is SYGVKD in the germline V gene. Trimming removed 4 bases at V and 0 bases at J, with 7 bases between. This CDR3 is built from 14 residues. The CDR3: CAISVGVSNQPQHF. CDR3 DNA sequence: TGTGCCATCAGTGTGGGGGTTAGCAATCAGCCCCAGCATTTT.

V and J are TRBV5-1 and TRBJ2-3; the match to TRBD2 covers 10 bases. Germline lookup yields CDR1 SGHRS and CDR2 YFSETQ. V gave up 5 bases and J gave up 1 base; unmatched junction bases: 7. The CDR3 loop spans 16 amino acids. The CDR3 sequence is CASSLSGGARTDTQYF. The DNA of the CDR3 is TGCGCCAGCAGTCTGAGCGGGGGGGCCCGCACAGATACGCAGTATTTT.